Shown below are 10 T cell receptor beta chains from a single sample sequenced in a study of identifying expanded T cells in peripheral blood. Assay used: immunoSEQ multiplex PCR; TCRdb lists only in-frame clones, some missing. Of 95,000 to 100,000 clones listed, roughly 87% were seen once; the top ten hold 15% to 20%. The material sequenced was blood. The receptor set was obtained from a person between 18 and 75 years old in good health.

The genes are TRBV4-2 and TRBJ2-3; a possible D gene is TRBD2 (6 bases). CDR1 is LGHNA and CDR2 is YNFKEQ in the germline V gene. The CDR3 contains 17 residues. V dropped 0 bases and J dropped 6 bases, with 19 bases sitting between them. The CDR3 nucleotides read TGTGCCAGCAGCCAAGACCCTCGGGGGAAACCATACGATACGCAGTATTTT. Protein sequence: CASSQDPRGKPYDTQYF.

The V and J genes are TRBV7-8 and TRBJ2-3; D unclear. V lost 5 bases and J 2 bases, leaving 17 bases between the germline ends. Per germline, CDR1 SGHVS and CDR2 FQNEAQ. The CDR3 length is 16 residues. The CDR3 DNA reads TGTGCCAGCAGCCACGGACCCCTCCTTAACACAGATACGCAGTATTTT. It codes for CASSHGPLLNTDTQYF.

The chain has TRBV2 and TRBJ2-5; D is uncertain. Germline V lookup: CDR1 SNHLY, CDR2 FYNNEI. This CDR3 contains 14 residues. V lost 3 bases and J lost 4, with 12 bases in between. The CDR3 bases are TGTGCCAGCAGTGAGCTACCGGACGGAGAGACCCAGTACTTC. The encoded protein is CASSELPDGETQYF.

V and J are TRBV7-9 and TRBJ2-1, with 9 bases lining up with TRBD1. The trim removed 5 bases at V and 6 bases at J, leaving 8 bases unmatched. The length of the CDR3 is 15 residues. The germline CDR1 and CDR2 sequences are SEHNR and FQNEAQ (reference sequence). CDR3 nucleotide sequence: TGTGCCAGCAGCCACAAGGACAGGGGAGGCAATGAGCAGTTCTTC. It encodes CASSHKDRGGNEQFF.

The chain carries TRBV5-4 and TRBJ2-5; D is possibly TRBD2 (6 bases). Trimming cost V 4 bases and J 1 base, with 17 bases left between them. Germline lookup yields CDR1 SGHNT and CDR2 YYREEE (reference sequence). CDR3 length equals 16 residues. The chain's CDR3 is CASSRDSALIQETQYF. The CDR3 coding sequence is TGTGCCAGCAGCCGGGACTCGGCCCTGATCCAAGAGACCCAGTACTTC. The variable domain in full, with the rest retrieved from reference TRBV5-4 and TRBJ2-5, is ETGVTQSPTHLIKTRGQQVTLRCSSQSGHNTVSWYQQALGQGPQFIFQYYREEENGRGNFPPRFSGLQFPNYSSELNVNALELDDSALYLCASSRDSALIQETQYFGPGTRLLVL.

This sequence joins TRBV7-9 and TRBJ2-5; no clear D gene. CDR1 is SEHNR and CDR2 is FQNEAQ in the germline V gene (reference sequence). The length of the CDR3 is 13 residues. V lost 5 bases and J 4 bases, leaving 11 bases between the germline ends. CDR3: CASSTTSGETQYF. CDR3 bases: TGTGCCAGCAGCACTACCAGTGGAGAGACCCAGTACTTC.

The chain uses TRBV27 and TRBJ1-2, with D hard to call. Between the trimmed V and J ends, which lost 6 bases and 6 bases, there was a span of 20 bases. This CDR3 region has 15 residues. Germline V gene sequence: CDR1 MNHEY, CDR2 SMNVEV (reference sequence). Here the CDR3 reads CASRTYQAASDGYTF. CDR3 bases: TGTGCCAGCAGGACCTATCAGGCCGCCTCAGATGGCTACACCTTC.

The genes are TRBV7-2 and TRBJ1-5; tentative D call: TRBD1 (5 bases). The CDR3 is made up of 16 amino acids. The ends were cut back, 1 base at V and 6 bases at J, with 16 bases in the middle. Germline lookup yields CDR1 SGHTA and CDR2 FQGNSA. The CDR3 loop is CASSLEVFGTGQPQHF. CDR3 nucleotides: TGTGCCAGCAGCTTAGAGGTTTTCGGGACCGGTCAGCCCCAGCATTTT.

The chain joins TRBV13 to TRBJ2-5; the D gene is possibly TRBD2 (5 bases). The V end lost 0 bases, the J end lost 5 bases, and 16 bases lay between the germline ends. The germline V gene has CDR1 PRHDT and CDR2 FYEKMQ (reference sequence). This CDR3 contains 16 residues. CDR3 sequence: CASSLGNKRVGETQYF. In DNA, the CDR3 is TGTGCCAGCAGCTTAGGGAACAAGAGGGTCGGGGAGACCCAGTACTTC.

This clone has a handful of counts. The CDR3 DNA follows: TGTGCCAGCAGTGTCGCCCACTACGAGCAGTACTTC. Its translation is CASSVAHYEQYF. The V and J genes are TRBV25-1 and TRBJ2-7; no definite D call. This CDR3 is 12 amino acids long. Looked up from germline, CDR1 is MGHDK and CDR2 is SYGVNS. With 4 bases removed from V and 3 bases from J, the gap between germline ends came to 7 bases.